Listed here are 5 T cell receptor beta chains from one sample, sequenced in a study of early stage breast cancer tumors. Using immunoSEQ multiplex PCR, the repertoire was profiled, and TCRdb retains in-frame clones only, with some absent. The sample includes over 25,000 clones, roughly 50% seen only once; the top ten take 8.5%. Sequences were obtained from breast tumor tissue. The receptors were gathered from a person aged 45 to 59 with breast cancer.

The V call is TRBV6-5, the J call TRBJ1-1; D might be TRBD1 (5 bases). The CDR3 extends over 15 amino acids. Trimming took off 6 bases at V and 4 bases at J, with 18 bases between the two ends. The germline gives CDR1 MNHEY, CDR2 SVGAGI. The CDR3 reads CASSPLGEGITEAFF. For the CDR3, the DNA is TGTGCCAGCAGCCCTCTGGGGGAAGGCATCACTGAAGCTTTCTTT.

This clone was observed a handful of times. The sample carries other DNA sequences with the same CDR3. The chain combines TRBV27 with TRBJ1-5, with D perhaps TRBD1 (5 bases). Germline CDR1 reads MNHEY; CDR2 reads SMNVEV (reference sequence). Trimming took 5 bases from V and 4 from J, leaving 9 bases between them. The CDR3 loop spans 13 amino acids. The CDR3 coding sequence is TGTGCCAGCAGTCTCTCAGGGAATCAGCCCCAGCATTTT. Amino acid sequence: CASSLSGNQPQHF.

The rearrangement uses TRBV7-3 and TRBJ2-2, with 8 bases matching TRBD2. The CDR3 runs to 17 residues. J gave up 0 bases and V 1 base, and 4 bases lay outside the gene matches. Per germline, CDR1 SGHTA and CDR2 FQGTGA. CDR3 DNA sequence: TGTGCCAGCAGCTTAATGCCGGGACTAGCGAACACCGGGGAGCTGTTTTTT. This sequence encodes CASSLMPGLANTGELFF.

This clone occurred a few times. This chain connects TRBV5-4 to TRBJ2-1, with D perhaps given as TRBD1 or TRBD2 (5 bases each). Germline V gene data show CDR1 as SGHNT and CDR2 as YYREEE (reference sequence). This CDR3 has 13 amino acids. Between the trimmed V and J ends, which lost 4 bases and 10 bases, there was a span of 15 bases. CDR3 DNA sequence: TGTGCCAGCAGCAGTCCCCGGGACGTCGAGCAGTTCTTC. Translation gives CASSSPRDVEQFF.

The V call is TRBV5-4, the J call TRBJ2-1, with D perhaps TRBD2 (5 bases). The CDR3 length is 15 residues. Germline CDR1 reads SGHNT; CDR2 reads YYREEE (reference sequence). Trimming took off 0 bases at V and 4 bases at J, with 11 bases between the two ends. CDR3 protein: CASSLAAGVYNEQFF. CDR3 bases: TGTGCCAGCAGCTTGGCGGCGGGTGTATACAATGAGCAGTTCTTC.